These 17 T cell receptor beta chains were sequenced from one sample in a study of cytomegalovirus exposure and HLA in healthy donors. Both 60 Vbeta primers and 13 Jbeta primers went into the PCR. Produced via immunoSEQ multiplex PCR; TCRdb's table is partial and in-frame only. The top ten clones hold approximately 1.3% of a sample with around 98,000 clones, roughly three quarters of them seen once. The sequenced sample was PBMCs. The receptors stem from a man aged 35 to 55 in good health and CMV-seronegative.

The gene calls are TRBV28 and TRBJ2-2, with TRBD2 matching over 11 bases. Germline loops: CDR1 MDHEN, CDR2 SYDVKM. Losses at the gene ends were 3 bases for V and 6 bases for J; bases not matched to a gene: 3. The CDR3 sequence is 15 residues long. The CDR3 region is CASSFSGGASGELFF. The CDR3 region has the DNA TGTGCCAGCAGTTTTAGCGGGGGGGCCTCCGGGGAGCTGTTTTTT.

The DNA for the CDR3 is TGTGCCAGCAGTTATCGGGGGGGAAATCAGCCCCAGCATTTT. It codes for CASSYRGGNQPQHF. This chain links TRBV6-5 with TRBJ1-5; a weak D match, TRBD1 (5 bases). CDR1 is MNHEY, CDR2 SVGAGI, per germline. Between the trimmed V and J ends, which lost 3 bases and 4 bases, there was a span of 10 bases. The CDR3 has 14 amino acids.

In this sample, this clone turned up once. The genes are TRBV27 and TRBJ1-6; maybe TRBD1 (5 bases). The CDR3 consists of 16 residues. Trimming took off 1 base at V and 0 bases at J, with 7 bases between the two ends. The germline gives CDR1 MNHEY, CDR2 SMNVEV (reference sequence). CDR3 DNA: TGTGCCAGCAGTTTATGGACAAACTCCTATAATTCACCCCTCCACTTT. This codes for CASSLWTNSYNSPLHF.

The genes are TRBV19 and TRBJ2-3; the D is unclear. The V gene's germline CDR1 is LNHDA and CDR2 SQIVND (reference sequence). CDR3 size: 13 residues. Trimming shortened V by 5 bases and J by 0 bases, and 6 bases separated the two germline ends. This chain's CDR3 is CASSATSTDTQYF. CDR3 nucleotides: TGTGCCAGTAGTGCTACTAGCACAGATACGCAGTATTTT.

V gene TRBV10-3 combines with J gene TRBJ2-2; 7 bases match TRBD1. Trimming removed 3 bases from V and 7 bases from J; junction bases left unmatched: 5. CDR1 and CDR2 from the germline V gene are ENHRY and SYGVKD. CDR3 length: 14 residues. CDR3 DNA: TGTGCCATCAGTGATACAGGGGCGGGCGGGGAGCTGTTTTTT. It translates to CAISDTGAGGELFF.

The rearrangement links TRBV5-5 to TRBJ1-4, with 7 bases that match TRBD1. The CDR3 covers 13 residues. From germline, CDR1 is SGHKS and CDR2 YYEKEE (reference sequence). V lost 7 bases and J lost 5; bases outside the gene matches: 5. In DNA, the CDR3 is TGTGCCAGCTCCCGGGACAGCAATGAAAAACTGTTTTTT. Amino acid sequence: CASSRDSNEKLFF.

V gene TRBV2 combines with J gene TRBJ1-2; TRBD1 aligns across 8 bases. The length of the CDR3 is 17 residues. Germline values: CDR1 SNHLY, CDR2 FYNNEI. The J segment lost 6 bases and the V segment lost 5 bases, leaving 17 bases of the junction unmatched. The CDR3: CASSPARDRLFLNGYTF. The CDR3 bases are TGTGCCAGCAGTCCAGCCCGGGACAGGTTATTTTTGAATGGCTACACCTTC.

The chain is built from TRBV27 and TRBJ2-7; TRBD2 matches at 8 bases. V shed 0 bases, J shed 6 bases, and the junction held 4 bases outside the gene matches. CDR1 and CDR2 (germline): MNHEY, SMNVEV (reference sequence). This CDR3 comprises 14 residues. For the CDR3, the DNA is TGTGCCAGCAGTTTATCGACGGGGGGGTTCGAGCAGTACTTC. Encoded protein: CASSLSTGGFEQYF.

The V call is TRBV2, the J call TRBJ1-5; no definite D call. The V gene lost 5 bases and the J gene lost 4 bases, with 9 bases spanning the gap. This CDR3 has 13 residues. The germline CDR1 and CDR2 sequences are SNHLY and FYNNEI. CDR3 in DNA: TGTGCCAGCAGTACAGAGAAGAATCAGCCCCAGCATTTT. As protein: CASSTEKNQPQHF.

This chain joins TRBV5-1 and TRBJ2-2; D perhaps matches TRBD1 (5 bases). From germline, CDR1 is SGHRS and CDR2 YFSETQ. The CDR3 loop spans 14 amino acids. Trimming removed 0 bases from V and 6 bases from J, with 9 bases in between. The CDR3 bases are TGCGCCAGCAGCTTGGCCCTAGGGGCCGGGGAGCTGTTTTTT. It codes for CASSLALGAGELFF.

The rearrangement uses TRBV10-3 and TRBJ1-5; unclear D gene. Germline loops: CDR1 ENHRY, CDR2 SYGVKD. V lost 7 bases and J 5 bases, leaving 12 bases between the germline ends. The CDR3 loop spans 13 amino acids. In DNA form, the CDR3 reads TGTGCCATCACTCAATACGGGGATCAGCCCCAGCATTTT. Its translation is CAITQYGDQPQHF.

The chain couples TRBV4-1 to TRBJ2-3, with 8 bases fitting TRBD1. After removal of 2 bases from V and 0 bases from J, the junction contained 1 base not matched to a gene. The CDR3 loop spans 15 amino acids. Germline V lookup: CDR1 MGHRA, CDR2 YSYEKL. The CDR3 DNA is TGCGCCAGCAGCCAACAGGGGGCTAGCACAGATACGCAGTATTTT. This encodes CASSQQGASTDTQYF.

The rearrangement links TRBV5-4 to TRBJ1-2; a possible D gene is TRBD1 (5 bases). Germline V CDR1 and CDR2: SGHNT, YYREEE (reference sequence). CDR3 length: 14 amino acids. V was pared by 0 bases and J by 7 bases, with 13 bases between. The CDR3 spells CASSLAGGKRGYTF. The CDR3 DNA is TGTGCCAGCAGCTTGGCGGGGGGAAAGCGTGGCTACACCTTC.

The chain uses TRBV6-4 and TRBJ2-6; 9 nucleotides match TRBD1. Losses at the gene ends were 6 bases for V and 0 bases for J; bases not matched to a gene: 3. Germline assignment: CDR1 MRHNA and CDR2 SNTAGT. CDR3 length equals 16 residues. CDR3 sequence: CASSRQGDSGANVLTF. CDR3 DNA sequence: TGTGCCAGCAGCCGACAGGGGGACTCTGGGGCCAACGTCCTGACTTTC.

This clone was counted only a few times. The V call is TRBV6-5, the J call TRBJ1-2, with 9 bases aligning to TRBD1. The trim removed 6 bases at V and 6 bases at J, leaving 5 bases unmatched. Germline V lookup: CDR1 MNHEY, CDR2 SVGAGI. There are 13 residues in the CDR3. CDR3 amino acids: CASSPQGAHGYTF. The CDR3 DNA follows: TGTGCCAGCAGCCCACAGGGGGCTCATGGCTACACCTTC.

This clone came up a few times. This sample also contains other DNA sequences that code for the same CDR3. The chain recombines TRBV6-1 with TRBJ2-1; 9 positions agree with TRBD2. The germline gives CDR1 MNHNS, CDR2 SASEGT. The CDR3 runs 15 residues. After removal of 0 bases from V and 3 bases from J, the junction contained 0 bases not matched to a gene. The CDR3 region is CASSEASGGYNEQFF. The DNA of the CDR3 is TGTGCCAGCAGTGAAGCTAGCGGGGGCTACAATGAGCAGTTCTTC.

The V and J genes are TRBV6-6 and TRBJ1-5; D perhaps matches TRBD1 (5 bases). The CDR3 runs 13 residues. Germline V gene sequence: CDR1 MNHNY, CDR2 SVGAGI (reference sequence). In DNA, the CDR3 is TGTGCACACTCCCGGGGGTGGAATCAGCCCCAGCATTTT. Amino acids: CAHSRGWNQPQHF.